The present T cell receptor (beta chain) was sequenced within a study of human T cells and chemical hapten exposure. A single record per CDR3 protein comes from TCRdb applying MiXCR to the RACE reads. The sample lists 60,000 to 70,000 distinct CDR3 sequences, over 9.5% occurring once. This CDR3 comprises 14 residues. Germline lookup yields CDR1 WNHNN and CDR2 SYGVQD (reference sequence). This sample's time point: pre-sensitization, week 0. Treatment reported: therapeutic diphenylcyclopropenone sensitization with weekly scalp DPC. Study-wide findings and caveats: TCRs whose frequency exceeded 1 in 1000 remained the same following DPC sensitization.

Details on this clonotype: What it binds is unknown. One end of the junction is discordant with germline, which a read error may explain.

This material consisted of whole blood, taken in connection with sensitization to the hapten diphenylcyclopropenone (DPC). The clonotype was recovered from a woman in her fifties or sixties with alopecia areata. Some clones in this sample may be carry-over from other donors' samples. This chain uses TRBV10-1 with TRBJ2-5, with 10 nucleotides matching TRBD2. The CDR3 protein is CASSASGRRETQNF. The CDR3 DNA follows: TGCGCCAGCTCGGCTAGCGGGAGAAGGGAGACCCAGAACTTC.